A selection of T cell receptor beta chains follows, all from one sample in a study of shared clonotypes between healthy human individuals. TCRdb keeps only in-frame clones here, not all; method: immunoSEQ multiplex PCR. The sample shows roughly 1,800,000 clones, approximately 95% of them seen only once. The sample consisted of naive CD8+ T cells sorted from blood. These receptors originate from a man aged 18-30 years in good health. Each CDR3 is given with its conserved first and last residue. Fields, in order: J gene, CDR3 length, D gene, V gene, clone size, CDR3 protein, CDR3 DNA. The D gene is left open where the match is weak. Clone size is not always given. Where it is, it says once, few, many or a class for expanded clones.

>TRBJ2-7|14|NA|TRBV6-1|NA
CASSEPGLLYEQYF
TGTGCCAGCAGTGAACCGGGACTCCTCTACGAGCAATACTTC
>TRBJ1-1|14|NA|TRBV30|NA
CAWSFEPMGTEAFF
TGTGCCTGGAGTTTCGAGCCTATGGGCACTGAAGCTTTCTTT
>TRBJ2-7|15|NA|TRBV4-1|NA
CASSQASDSSYEQYF
TGCGCCAGCAGCCAGGCTAGCGACAGCTCCTACGAGCAGTACTTC
>TRBJ1-2|13|TRBD1|TRBV7-9|NA
CASSLQGAWGYTF
TGTGCCAGCAGCCTACAGGGGGCTTGGGGCTACACCTTC
>TRBJ2-4|15|NA|TRBV6-6|NA
CASRPTEGPKNIQYF
TGTGCCAGCAGGCCAACAGAGGGACCCAAAAACATTCAGTACTTC
>TRBJ2-1|13|NA|TRBV7-9|once
CASSFFQGDSQFF
TGTGCCAGCAGCTTTTTCCAAGGGGATTCGCAGTTCTTC
>TRBJ2-1|17|TRBD2|TRBV29-1|NA
CSVEGRLAGGEYNEQFF
TGCAGCGTTGAAGGCCGACTAGCGGGAGGGGAGTACAATGAGCAGTTCTTC
>TRBJ2-1|15|NA|TRBV13|NA
CASSLALGSYNEQFF
TGTGCCAGCAGCTTAGCCCTGGGCTCCTACAATGAGCAGTTCTTC
>TRBJ2-7|13|TRBD1|TRBV2|NA
CASNGQGAVEQYF
TGTGCCAGCAATGGACAGGGGGCTGTCGAGCAGTACTTC
>TRBJ2-1|16|TRBD1|TRBV7-9|NA
CASSLGRDSPYNEQFF
TGTGCCAGCAGCTTAGGCCGGGACAGCCCCTACAATGAGCAGTTCTTC
>TRBJ1-1|13|NA|TRBV11-3|NA
CASSLGSGAEAFF
TGTGCCAGCAGCTTAGGGTCAGGGGCTGAAGCTTTCTTT
>TRBJ1-2|15|NA|TRBV5-6|NA
CASSLILALSDGYTF
TGTGCCAGCAGCTTGATCCTAGCCTTATCAGATGGCTACACCTTC
>TRBJ1-1|15|NA|TRBV6-5|once
CASSYSFGGGTEAFF
TGTGCCAGCAGTTACTCGTTTGGGGGTGGCACTGAAGCTTTCTTT
>TRBJ1-3|16|NA|TRBV11-2|NA
CASSLGVVVSGNTIYF
TGTGCCAGCAGCTTAGGGGTAGTGGTATCTGGAAACACCATATATTTT
>TRBJ1-1|15|TRBD1|TRBV19|NA
CASSAWDSLGTEAFF
TGTGCCAGTAGTGCCTGGGACAGCCTTGGCACTGAAGCTTTCTTT
>TRBJ2-2|14|NA|TRBV5-6|NA
CASSLKQITGELFF
TGTGCCAGCAGCTTAAAACAAATCACCGGGGAGCTGTTTTTT
>TRBJ2-1|14|TRBD1|TRBV28|NA
CASSSNRGPQEQFF
TGTGCCAGCAGTTCAAACAGGGGCCCTCAGGAGCAGTTCTTC
>TRBJ1-1|16|TRBD1|TRBV4-3|NA
CASSQVHSGGDTEAFF
TGCGCCAGCAGCCAAGTCCATTCAGGGGGGGACACTGAAGCTTTCTTT
>TRBJ2-3|17|NA|TRBV7-2|NA
CASSFPGRAGAMDTQYF
TGTGCCAGCAGCTTCCCAGGGCGGGCGGGGGCCATGGATACGCAGTATTTT
>TRBJ1-2|14|NA|TRBV9|few
CASSAAGAAYGYTF
TGTGCCAGCAGCGCCGCCGGGGCCGCCTATGGCTACACCTTC
>TRBJ2-7|15|NA|TRBV27|NA
CASSLLQGFSYEQYF
TGTGCCAGCAGTTTGTTGCAGGGATTCTCCTACGAGCAGTACTTC
>TRBJ1-1|16|TRBD1|TRBV18|NA
CASSPMTGDGTTEAFF
TGTGCCAGCTCACCTATGACAGGGGACGGGACCACTGAAGCTTTCTTT
>TRBJ2-7|14|TRBD1|TRBV19|NA
CASRIGGTGGEQYF
TGTGCCAGTAGAATCGGGGGGACAGGGGGCGAGCAGTACTTC
>TRBJ2-7|13|NA|TRBV7-9|once
CASSLRGKYEQYF
TGTGCCAGCAGCTTACGAGGAAAATACGAGCAGTACTTC
>TRBJ1-2|11|NA|TRBV20-1|NA
CSATGVGGYTF
TGCAGTGCTACCGGGGTCGGTGGCTACACCTTC
>TRBJ2-1|14|TRBD2|TRBV4-1|NA
CASSLAGGANEQFF
TGCGCCAGCAGCCTAGCGGGAGGGGCTAATGAGCAGTTCTTC
>TRBJ2-1|14|TRBD1|TRBV6-5|NA
CASSLQGEANEQFF
TGTGCCAGCAGCCTACAGGGGGAGGCGAATGAGCAGTTCTTC
>TRBJ1-2|15|NA|TRBV2|NA
CASKPGPQTAHGYTF
TGTGCCAGCAAACCGGGACCCCAAACGGCCCATGGCTACACCTTC
>TRBJ1-6|14|NA|TRBV6-6|NA
CASSHDISGSPLHF
TGTGCCAGCAGTCACGACATTAGTGGCTCACCCCTCCACTTT
>TRBJ2-7|11|NA|TRBV6-1|NA
CASSEYYEQYF
TGTGCCAGCAGCGAATACTACGAGCAGTACTTC
>TRBJ2-7|14|TRBD1|TRBV9|NA
CASSEGQGAYEQYF
TGTGCCAGCAGCGAGGGACAGGGAGCCTACGAGCAGTACTTC
>TRBJ2-7|11|NA|TRBV28|NA
CASSLAEEQYF
TGTGCCAGCAGTTTGGCAGAGGAGCAGTACTTC
>TRBJ2-5|10|NA|TRBV29-1|NA
CSGFWETQYF
TGTTCGGGTTTCTGGGAGACCCAGTACTTC
>TRBJ1-1|13|NA|TRBV6-1|once
CASTELGGTEAFF
TGTGCCAGCACGGAACTGGGGGGCACTGAAGCTTTCTTT
>TRBJ1-2|11|NA|TRBV20-1|NA
CSARDVHGYTF
TGCAGTGCTAGGGATGTTCATGGCTACACCTTC
>TRBJ2-7|15|NA|TRBV11-2|once
CASSLAPALEYEQYF
TGTGCCAGCAGCTTAGCACCTGCACTAGAATACGAGCAGTACTTC
>TRBJ2-1|16|TRBD1|TRBV7-9|NA
CASRGTGRGSYNEQFF
TGTGCCAGCAGGGGGACAGGTAGGGGCTCCTACAATGAGCAGTTCTTC
>TRBJ2-3|17|TRBD2|TRBV5-1|NA
CASSVESSGSWPDTQYF
TGCGCCAGCAGCGTGGAATCTAGCGGGAGTTGGCCAGATACGCAGTATTTT
>TRBJ2-5|16|NA|TRBV7-9|NA
CASSLGLQGYQETQYF
TGTGCCAGCAGCTTGGGACTACAGGGGTACCAAGAGACCCAGTACTTC
>TRBJ1-1|16|NA|TRBV4-3|NA
CASSQGVGGGNTEAFF
TGCGCCAGCAGCCAAGGAGTGGGCGGGGGGAACACTGAAGCTTTCTTT
>TRBJ2-1|19|TRBD2|TRBV9|NA
CASSAGLAGGARSYNEQFF
TGTGCCAGCAGCGCGGGACTAGCGGGAGGAGCTAGGTCCTACAATGAGCAGTTCTTC
>TRBJ2-3|15|NA|TRBV7-9|NA
CASSYRVYNTDTQYF
TGTGCCAGCAGCTACAGGGTATACAACACAGATACGCAGTATTTT
>TRBJ1-6|13|NA|TRBV7-7|NA
CASSWTANSPLHF
TGTGCTAGCAGCTGGACAGCTAATTCACCCCTCCACTTT
>TRBJ1-5|13|NA|TRBV4-1|few
CASRLDLEEPQHF
TGCGCCAGCAGACTGGACCTTGAGGAGCCCCAGCATTTT
>TRBJ1-1|12|NA|TRBV2|NA
CASKELNTEAFF
TGTGCCAGCAAGGAATTAAACACTGAAGCTTTCTTT
>TRBJ2-3|14|NA|TRBV2|NA
CASSWTQEMDTQYF
TGTGCCAGCAGTTGGACTCAAGAGATGGATACGCAGTATTTT
>TRBJ1-6|17|NA|TRBV2|NA
CASSDLLTQEQNSPLHF
TGTGCCAGCAGTGACCTGCTGACACAGGAACAAAATTCACCCCTCCACTTT
>TRBJ2-5|14|NA|TRBV9|NA
CASSADLKRETQYF
TGTGCCAGCAGCGCCGACTTGAAACGGGAGACCCAGTACTTC
>TRBJ2-7|15|NA|TRBV6-5|NA
CASSYSGAVGYEQYF
TGTGCCAGCAGTTACTCGGGGGCGGTCGGGTACGAGCAGTACTTC
>TRBJ1-1|13|NA|TRBV27|NA
CASSYKASTEAFF
TGTGCCAGCAGTTATAAAGCCAGCACTGAAGCTTTCTTT
>TRBJ2-5|14|NA|TRBV7-6|once
CASSLGSRAETQYF
TGTGCCAGCAGCTTAGGGTCGAGGGCGGAGACCCAGTACTTC
>TRBJ1-2|16|NA|TRBV19|few
CASSIVSTGPNYGYTF
TGTGCCAGTAGTATCGTATCGACAGGCCCTAACTATGGCTACACCTTC
>TRBJ2-7|19|TRBD2|TRBV7-2|NA
CASSPLIPGLAGVTYEQYF
TGTGCCAGCAGCCCGCTCATTCCGGGACTAGCGGGTGTTACCTACGAGCAGTACTTC
>TRBJ1-1|16|TRBD1|TRBV10-3|NA
CATYLDADRGNTEAFF
TGTGCCACCTACCTCGACGCGGACAGGGGAAACACTGAAGCTTTCTTT
>TRBJ1-4|15|NA|TRBV9|NA
CASRQMRGWYEKLFF
TGTGCCAGCAGGCAGATGCGGGGATGGTACGAAAAACTGTTTTTT
>TRBJ2-1|16|NA|TRBV27|NA
CASSYLGSGLYNEQFF
TGTGCCAGCAGTTACCTAGGTAGCGGACTCTACAATGAGCAGTTCTTC
>TRBJ1-5|15|NA|TRBV9|NA
CASSVSGLGDQPQHF
TGTGCCAGCAGCGTTTCGGGCCTGGGAGATCAGCCCCAGCATTTT
>TRBJ2-5|17|NA|TRBV5-5|NA
CASSFGLFSGPQETQYF
TGTGCCAGCAGCTTTGGCCTCTTCTCCGGGCCCCAAGAGACCCAGTACTTC
>TRBJ2-7|12|NA|TRBV5-6|NA
CASSSDPYEQYF
TGTGCCAGCAGCTCGGATCCCTACGAGCAGTACTTC
>TRBJ2-1|15|NA|TRBV5-1|NA
CASSFRQDGYNEQFF
TGCGCCAGCAGCTTCAGACAGGACGGTTACAATGAGCAGTTCTTC